Shown below are 24 T cell receptor beta chains from a single sample sequenced in a study of post-analysis software for immune sequencing data. Overall study findings and caveats: The five TRBV segments detected at higher frequency in patients than in controls included TRBV5-6, TRBV5-1 and TRBV20-1.

What these receptors recognize is not known. Unique molecular identifiers were built into the TCR beta cDNA libraries. Using its own MiXCR run on the PCR reads, TCRdb lists one record per CDR3 protein. The top ten clones hold around an eighth of a sample with about 460,000 distinct CDR3 sequences, 40% to 55% of them seen once. Sequencing was done on a sample of blood. These receptors came from a girl between 5 and 17 years old with multiple sclerosis.

This rearrangement joins TRBV5-1 to TRBJ2-3; D gene uncertain. This CDR3 is built from 16 residues. The germline gives CDR1 SGHRS, CDR2 YFSETQ. Trimming cost V 0 bases and J 1 base, with 12 bases left between them. CDR3 sequence: CASSLGNGVRTDTQYF. The CDR3 coding sequence is TGCGCCAGCAGCTTGGGTAATGGCGTCCGCACAGATACGCAGTATTTT.

This clonotype was seen a handful of times. The chain is built from TRBV5-6 and TRBJ2-6, with 7 bases matching TRBD1. With 0 bases clipped from V and 4 bases from J, the junction kept 10 bases outside the gene matches. CDR3 size: 18 residues. Germline loops: CDR1 SGHDT, CDR2 YYEEEE. The CDR3 sequence: CASSLVEGASYGANVLTF. The CDR3 coding sequence is TGTGCCAGCAGCTTGGTTGAGGGGGCGTCGTACGGGGCCAACGTCCTGACTTTC.

This clonotype has more than one count but fewer than ten. The gene calls are TRBV24-1 and TRBJ2-5; D call uncertain. Germline CDR1 and CDR2: KGHDR and SFDVKD. V lost 7 bases to trimming and J lost 4 bases, with 12 bases between them. CDR3 length: 13 amino acids. This CDR3 reads CATSPDAGETQYF. Written as DNA, the CDR3 is TGTGCCACCAGCCCGGACGCCGGAGAGACCCAGTACTTC.

J is TRBJ1-2 and V is TRBV27; maybe TRBD1 (5 bases). The V gene's germline CDR1 is MNHEY and CDR2 SMNVEV (reference sequence). The CDR3 covers 13 residues. V dropped 4 bases and J dropped 8 bases, with 14 bases sitting between them. The CDR3 nucleotides read TGTGCCAGCAGTTCCCGCCCAGGGTTGGGCTACACCTTC. Its translation is CASSSRPGLGYTF.

This chain links TRBV7-3 with TRBJ2-3; 7 nucleotides match TRBD1. Per the germline V gene, CDR1 is SGHTA and CDR2 is FQGTGA. CDR3 length: 14 amino acids. Unmatched junction bases numbered 3, after V lost 5 bases and J lost 1 base. The CDR3 is CASSIGTGTDTQYF. CDR3 sequence (DNA): TGTGCCAGCAGCATAGGGACAGGCACAGATACGCAGTATTTT.

The table lists this clonotype with a count of one. The rearrangement links TRBV4-1 to TRBJ2-1; 10 positions agree with TRBD1. The trim removed 4 bases at V and 5 bases at J, leaving 2 bases unmatched. The CDR3 is 14 residues long. In germline, CDR1 is MGHRA, CDR2 YSYEKL. This chain's CDR3 is CASSPGTGDNEQFF. The CDR3 DNA reads as TGCGCCAGCAGCCCCGGGACAGGGGACAATGAGCAGTTCTTC.

Only a few counts were recorded for this clonotype. This chain joins TRBV12-3 or TRBV12-4 and TRBJ1-5; D not certain. Trimming shortened V by 3 bases and J by 0 bases, and 6 bases separated the two germline ends. The CDR3 is 14 amino acids. As DNA, the CDR3 is TGTGCCAGCAGTTTCGTGGATAGCAATCAGCCCCAGCATTTT. This codes for CASSFVDSNQPQHF.

This clonotype was seen a few times. This chain links TRBV28 with TRBJ2-5; the D is unclear. CDR3 length equals 10 residues. Trimming removed 5 bases at V and 11 bases at J, with 9 bases between. Germline-derived CDR1 and CDR2 are MDHEN and SYDVKM. CDR3 region: CASSRVEQYF. In nucleotides, the CDR3 is TGTGCCAGCAGTAGGGTTGAGCAGTACTTC.

This clonotype was found a few times. The rearrangement links TRBV20-1 to TRBJ2-1; D ambiguous. Per the germline V gene, CDR1 is DFQATT and CDR2 is SNEGSKA (reference sequence). Trimming left V 3 bases short and J 4 bases short, with 16 bases between. This CDR3 spans 15 amino acids. CDR3 DNA sequence: TGCAGTGCTAGGGGTCCCGGACCCAGTTACAATGAGCAGTTCTTC. Translation: CSARGPGPSYNEQFF.

This clonotype has more than one count but fewer than ten. The V call is TRBV3-1, the J call TRBJ1-5; no clear D gene. There are 15 residues in the CDR3. Trimming shortened V by 1 base and J by 0 bases, and 7 bases separated the two germline ends. Germline CDR1 and CDR2: LGHDT and YNNKEL (reference sequence). CDR3 nucleotides: TGTGCCAGCAGCCAAGGAAGCGGTAGCAATCAGCCCCAGCATTTT. Translating it yields CASSQGSGSNQPQHF.

The genes are TRBV7-8 and TRBJ2-1, with D possibly being TRBD1 (6 bases). The germline V gene encodes CDR1 SGHVS and CDR2 FQNEAQ. Trimming pared 1 base from V and 0 bases from J, leaving 7 bases between. The CDR3 spans 15 residues. The DNA for the CDR3 is TGTGCCAGCAGCTTAGACAGGGTCTCCTACAATGAGCAGTTCTTC. Encoded protein: CASSLDRVSYNEQFF.

The chain combines TRBV24-1 with TRBJ2-5, with D maybe TRBD1 (5 bases). The V gene lost 0 bases and the J gene lost 5 bases, with 9 bases spanning the gap. The germline CDR1 and CDR2 sequences are KGHDR and SFDVKD. This CDR3 region has 14 residues. Written as DNA, the CDR3 is TGTGCCACCAGTGATTTGCAGGGTTCGGAGACCCAGTACTTC. This gives the protein CATSDLQGSETQYF.

This sequence joins TRBV7-9 and TRBJ1-2; 12 bases are shared with TRBD1. Germline values: CDR1 SEHNR, CDR2 FQNEAQ (reference sequence). The CDR3 has 16 amino acids. Trimming removed 4 bases from V and 7 bases from J; junction bases left unmatched: 10. The CDR3: CASSSRRDRGHGGYTF. The CDR3, as DNA: TGTGCCAGCAGCTCTCGCCGGGACAGGGGGCATGGTGGCTACACCTTC.

J is TRBJ2-7 and V is TRBV6-1; no clear D gene. V was pared by 2 bases and J by 4 bases, with 6 bases between. The CDR3 totals 12 residues. Per germline, CDR1 MNHNS and CDR2 SASEGT. The CDR3 sequence is CASSERSYEQYF. In DNA, the CDR3 is TGTGCCAGCAGTGAACGCAGTTACGAGCAGTACTTC.

The chain recombines TRBV7-2 with TRBJ2-5; D gene ambiguous. The germline V gene has CDR1 SGHTA and CDR2 FQGNSA. Trimming shortened V by 8 bases and J by 1 base, and 11 bases separated the two germline ends. The CDR3 loop spans 13 amino acids. CDR3 DNA: TGTGCCAGCTCCACGGCGAGCCAAGAGACCCAGTACTTC. As protein: CASSTASQETQYF.

This clonotype came up once. CDR3: CASSQDTGRGADTQYF. CDR3 coding DNA: TGTGCCAGCAGCCAAGATACAGGAAGGGGCGCAGATACGCAGTATTTT. V gene TRBV6-1 combines with J gene TRBJ2-3; D may be TRBD1 (5 bases). Germline V gives CDR1 MNHNS, CDR2 SASEGT. This CDR3 region has 16 residues. V lost 6 bases and J 4 bases, leaving 20 bases between the germline ends.

This clonotype was counted between two and nine times. The CDR3 DNA follows: TGTGCCAGCAGTCCAGGGGGTCCTTCCTACGAGCAGTACTTC. This codes for CASSPGGPSYEQYF. The rearrangement links TRBV28 to TRBJ2-7, with 7 bases lining up with TRBD1. The V gene end was trimmed by 5 bases and the J gene end by 1 base; junction bases not matched to a gene: 5. From germline, CDR1 is MDHEN and CDR2 SYDVKM. The CDR3 consists of 14 residues.

This chain connects TRBV9 to TRBJ2-3; 11 bases are shared with TRBD2. CDR1 is SGDLS and CDR2 is YYNGEE in the germline V gene. The CDR3 covers 18 residues. V dropped 1 base and J dropped 0; count of bases not matched to a gene: 7. CDR3 in DNA: TGTGCCAGCAGCGTAAAGGGACTAGCGGCTAAAAGCACAGATACGCAGTATTTT. This gives the protein CASSVKGLAAKSTDTQYF. The full variable domain, completed using reference TRBV9 and TRBJ2-3, is DSGVTQTPKHLITATGQRVTLRCSPRSGDLSVYWYQQSLDQGLQFLIQYYNGEERAKGNILERFSAQQFPDLHSELNLSSLELGDSALYFCASSVKGLAAKSTDTQYFGPGTRLTVL.

This clonotype came up a few times. V gene TRBV27 combines with J gene TRBJ1-2; D not resolved. Germline V gene lookup returns CDR1 MNHEY and CDR2 SMNVEV (reference sequence). V was clipped by 0 bases and J by 7 bases, with 9 bases between them. The CDR3 spans 13 residues. CDR3 protein: CASSLSGSGGYTF. In DNA form, the CDR3 reads TGTGCCAGCAGTTTATCGGGAAGTGGTGGCTACACCTTC.

In its sample, this clonotype was seen once. The V call is TRBV6-5, the J call TRBJ2-4, with D perhaps matching TRBD2 (6 bases). Germline-derived CDR1 and CDR2 are MNHEY and SVGAGI. This CDR3 spans 16 amino acids. V was cut by 4 bases and J by 3 bases, with 16 bases left in between. CDR3 DNA sequence: TGTGCCAGCAGTTGCGGGGCAGAGGGTGGCAAAAACATTCAGTACTTC. Translating gives CASSCGAEGGKNIQYF.

The rearrangement joins TRBV29-1 to TRBJ1-2; 12 nucleotides line up with TRBD1. This CDR3 region has 15 residues. The junction had 8 bases not matched to a gene; V was cut back by 1 base and J by 8 bases. Germline V gene lookup returns CDR1 SQVTM and CDR2 ANQGSEA. The CDR3 nucleotides are TGCAGCGTTGAAGCCCCCGGGACAGGGGGCAAGGGCTACACCTTC. Protein sequence: CSVEAPGTGGKGYTF.

The genes are TRBV5-1 and TRBJ2-3, with 10 bases that match TRBD2. Germline V gene sequence: CDR1 SGHRS, CDR2 YFSETQ. The CDR3 is 14 residues long. The V segment lost 4 bases and the J segment 4 bases; nucleotides outside the gene matches: 3. In DNA form, the CDR3 reads TGCGCCAGCAGCACTAGCGGGACCCCAGATACGCAGTATTTT. This gives the protein CASSTSGTPDTQYF. The whole variable domain, filled in from reference TRBV5-1 and TRBJ2-3, reads KAGVTQTPRYLIKTRGQQVTLSCSPISGHRSVSWYQQTPGQGLQFLFEYFSETQRNKGNFPGRFSGRQFSNSRSEMNVSTLELGDSALYLCASSTSGTPDTQYFGPGTRLTVL.

The V call is TRBV20-1, the J call TRBJ2-3, with unresolved D. The CDR3 has 12 residues. Looked up from germline, CDR1 is DFQATT and CDR2 is SNEGSKA (reference sequence). The V and J ends lost 5 bases and 7 bases respectively, with 13 bases between them. CDR3 sequence: CSAERPPYTQYF. The CDR3 region has the DNA TGCAGTGCTGAGCGCCCCCCTTATACGCAGTATTTT.

This clonotype has only a few counts. This sequence joins TRBV30 and TRBJ2-5, with a possible D match to TRBD2 (7 bases). CDR3 length: 12 amino acids. V lost 0 bases and J 11 bases, leaving 13 bases between the germline ends. Germline CDR1 GTSNPN, CDR2 SVGIG (reference sequence). CDR3 nucleotide sequence: TGTGCCTGGAGTGTGGGGGGGGCACGGCAGTACTTC. Translated, it gives CAWSVGGARQYF.